The 29 T cell receptor beta chains given below trace back to one sample, sequenced in a study of T cell changes during pregnancy in multiple sclerosis. This table comes from immunoSEQ multiplex PCR, and its TCRdb copy is limited to in-frame clones, with some not included. The sample comprises 50,000 to 60,000 clones, around 85% of which are singletons, and roughly 0.4% rests with the top ten. This specimen was CD4+ T cells from peripheral blood mononuclear cells, taken in the third trimester of pregnancy. The source is a female donor with multiple sclerosis, enrolled in a pregnancy study.

Only a few counts were recorded for this clone. The chain combines TRBV11-2 with TRBJ2-1; 10 nucleotides align to TRBD2. Germline V gene lookup returns CDR1 SGHAT and CDR2 FQNNGV. V gave up 4 bases and J gave up 0 bases; unmatched junction bases: 0. The CDR3 contains 15 residues. CDR3 region: CASSWTSGSYNEQFF. CDR3 DNA: TGTGCCAGCAGCTGGACTAGCGGCTCCTACAATGAGCAGTTCTTC.

J is TRBJ2-5 and V is TRBV7-6, with 9 bases lining up with TRBD2. This CDR3 is built from 17 residues. The junction had 13 bases not matched to a gene; V was cut back by 6 bases and J by 2 bases. The germline V gene has CDR1 SGHVS and CDR2 FNYEAQ. This chain's CDR3 is CASSLGTSRIIQETQYF. The CDR3 coding sequence is TGTGCCAGCAGTCTTGGGACTAGCAGAATTATTCAAGAGACCCAGTACTTC.

The chain links TRBV30 to TRBJ1-5; perhaps TRBD1 as D (5 bases). The CDR3 sequence is 14 residues long. The germline V gene encodes CDR1 GTSNPN and CDR2 SVGIG (reference sequence). Trimming removed 1 base at V and 1 base at J, with 8 bases between. CDR3 region: CAWSEGWSNQPQHF. The CDR3 nucleotides read TGTGCCTGGAGTGAGGGGTGGAGCAATCAGCCCCAGCATTTT.

The chain carries TRBV27 and TRBJ2-1; tentative D call: TRBD1 (5 bases). The CDR3 totals 15 residues. Germline CDR1 MNHEY, CDR2 SMNVEV (reference sequence). V lost 3 bases to trimming and J lost 2 bases, with 11 bases between them. DNA for the CDR3: TGTGCCAGCAGTTTTGGCAGGGCCACCTACAATGAGCAGTTCTTC. Translated: CASSFGRATYNEQFF.

This chain uses TRBV10-3 with TRBJ1-1; D is unresolved. The CDR3 runs to 13 residues. V was trimmed by 4 bases and J by 1 base, leaving 7 bases between them. The germline V gene encodes CDR1 ENHRY and CDR2 SYGVKD. The CDR3, as DNA: TGTGCCATCAGTGTTGGAGAGAACACTGAAGCTTTCTTT. Its translation is CAISVGENTEAFF.

The V call is TRBV2, the J call TRBJ1-1; TRBD1 agrees at 7 bases. Trimming cost V 2 bases and J 3 bases; bases outside gene matches: 12. The V gene's germline CDR1 is SNHLY and CDR2 FYNNEI. The CDR3 extends over 17 amino acids. Here the CDR3 DNA reads TGTGCCAGCAGTGAAAAGGGTAGGGGGCGTAAGTACACTGAAGCTTTCTTT. This gives the protein CASSEKGRGRKYTEAFF. Based on the CDR3 plus reference TRBV2 and TRBJ1-1, the full variable domain is EPEVTQTPSHQVTQMGQEVILRCVPISNHLYFYWYRQILGQKVEFLVSFYNNEISEKSEIFDDQFSVERPDGSNFTLKIRSTKLEDSAMYFCASSEKGRGRKYTEAFFGQGTRLTVV.

The rearrangement links TRBV7-9 to TRBJ2-5, with 10 bases lining up with TRBD2. This CDR3 has 18 residues. The trim removed 3 bases at V and 2 bases at J, leaving 12 bases unmatched. Germline V gene data show CDR1 as SEHNR and CDR2 as FQNEAQ (reference sequence). DNA for the CDR3: TGTGCCAGCAGCTTTCCCCTTCGACTAGCGGGTACGCAAGAGACCCAGTACTTC. As protein: CASSFPLRLAGTQETQYF.

The chain employs TRBV7-9 and TRBJ2-1; the match to TRBD2 covers 9 bases. This CDR3 is 15 amino acids long. Germline CDR1 reads SEHNR; CDR2 reads FQNEAQ (reference sequence). V shed 6 bases and J 5 bases; nucleotides not matched to a gene: 8. CDR3 loop: CASRLGGRGDNEQFF. Here the CDR3 DNA reads TGTGCCAGCAGGTTGGGCGGGAGGGGCGACAATGAGCAGTTCTTC.

The CDR3 loop is CASSEVSNQPQHF. CDR3 coding DNA: TGTGCCAGCAGTGAAGTTTCGAATCAGCCCCAGCATTTT. The chain has TRBV2 and TRBJ1-5; D remains ambiguous. V shed 1 base and J shed 4 bases, with 5 bases lying between them. Germline assignment: CDR1 SNHLY and CDR2 FYNNEI. This CDR3 has 13 amino acids.

With regard to this clone: At one end the junction does not follow the germline gene, possibly because of a read error. The V gene is TRBV5-1, the J gene TRBJ2-1; TRBD2 agrees at 13 bases. This CDR3 is 12 amino acids long. CDR1 and CDR2 (germline): SGHRS, YFSETQ. As DNA, the CDR3 is TGCGCCAGCAGCTTGACTAGCGGGGGGGCAGTCTTC. Its translation: CASSLTSGGAVF.

J is TRBJ1-2 and V is TRBV29-1; no clear D. Looked up from germline, CDR1 is SQVTM and CDR2 is ANQGSEA. The germline V and J ends were trimmed by 8 bases and 9 bases, with 16 bases remaining between them. The CDR3 totals 11 residues. The DNA of the CDR3 is TGCAGCCAACGGGAGGGTGAAAGCTACACCTTC. Amino acid sequence: CSQREGESYTF.

This clone has a single count. In the same sample, other DNA sequences code for this CDR3. The chain links TRBV7-9 to TRBJ2-1; D gene ambiguous. Trimming took 4 bases from V and 0 from J, leaving 10 bases between them. CDR1 and CDR2 (germline): SEHNR, FQNEAQ (reference sequence). CDR3 length: 15 amino acids. CDR3 sequence: CASSSFLSSYNEQFF. The CDR3 bases are TGTGCCAGCAGCTCCTTCTTGAGCTCCTACAATGAGCAGTTCTTC.

The V gene is TRBV11-2, the J gene TRBJ1-2; possible D gene TRBD1, 6 bases. The CDR3 contains 15 residues. The V end was cut by 3 bases, the J end by 4 bases, with 15 bases between. Per germline, CDR1 SGHAT and CDR2 FQNNGV. The CDR3 DNA sequence: TGTGCCAGCAGCTTTGCTCCGGGACAAATCTATGGCTACACCTTC. Encoded protein: CASSFAPGQIYGYTF.

V is TRBV7-2 and J is TRBJ1-5; tentatively, D is TRBD1 (6 bases). The CDR3 totals 15 residues. Between the trimmed V and J ends, which lost 1 base and 4 bases, there was a span of 11 bases. CDR1 is SGHTA, CDR2 FQGNSA, per germline. CDR3 sequence reads: CASSLGQVWNQPQHF. The CDR3 bases are TGTGCCAGCAGCTTAGGACAGGTATGGAATCAGCCCCAGCATTTT.

J is TRBJ1-2 and V is TRBV5-1; TRBD1 matches at 12 bases. This CDR3 has 15 residues. Looked up from germline, CDR1 is SGHRS and CDR2 is YFSETQ. Trimming took 4 bases from V and 8 from J; bases not matched to a gene: 9. The CDR3 DNA reads as TGCGCCAGCAGCCTGGGACAGGGGGCGCAGGGGGGCTACACCTTC. Amino acids: CASSLGQGAQGGYTF.

The chain employs TRBV5-1 and TRBJ1-1, with a possible D match to TRBD1 (6 bases). The germline CDR1 and CDR2 sequences are SGHRS and YFSETQ. The CDR3 covers 15 residues. V was shortened by 4 bases and J by 5 bases, with 18 bases between the two germline ends. In DNA form, the CDR3 reads TGCGCCAGCAGCGTTACACAGGGAGCACGGACTGAAGCTTTCTTT. Its protein is CASSVTQGARTEAFF.

The chain employs TRBV19 and TRBJ1-1, with 8 bases aligning to TRBD1. The junction had 4 bases not matched to a gene; V was cut back by 6 bases and J by 1 base. Per germline, CDR1 LNHDA and CDR2 SQIVND (reference sequence). The CDR3 runs 14 residues. The CDR3 DNA reads TGTGCCAGTAGCCAGACAGGGGAGAACACTGAAGCTTTCTTT. It is translated as CASSQTGENTEAFF.

This clone has just one count. This chain links TRBV18 with TRBJ2-1, with TRBD2 identical over 13 bases. The CDR3 spans 16 residues. V was pared by 3 bases and J by 10 bases, with 9 bases of the junction left unmatched. Germline-derived CDR1 and CDR2 are KGHSH and LQKENI. The CDR3 region is CASSPAGLAGVGEQFF. CDR3 nucleotide sequence: TGTGCCAGCTCACCGGCCGGACTAGCGGGAGTGGGGGAGCAGTTCTTC.

V gene TRBV7-2 combines with J gene TRBJ2-2, with D possibly being TRBD2 (7 bases). This CDR3 has 16 residues. V was pared by 2 bases and J by 4 bases, with 14 bases between. Germline assignment: CDR1 SGHTA and CDR2 FQGNSA. CDR3 sequence: CASSLRGGAPTGELFF. Written as DNA, the CDR3 is TGTGCCAGCAGCTTACGTGGGGGGGCGCCCACCGGGGAGCTGTTTTTT. Full variable domain (missing parts from reference TRBV7-2 and TRBJ2-2): GAGVSQSPSNKVTEKGKDVELRCDPISGHTALYWYRQSLGQGLEFLIYFQGNSAPDKSGLPSDRFSAERTGGSVSTLTIQRTQQEDSAVYLCASSLRGGAPTGELFFGEGSRLTVL.

The chain combines TRBV15 with TRBJ1-5; D is uncertain. Trimming took 5 bases from V and 0 from J, leaving 5 bases between them. Germline V CDR1 and CDR2: LNHNV, YYDKDF (reference sequence). CDR3 length equals 13 residues. The CDR3 here is CATSVNSNQPQHF. The CDR3 DNA is TGTGCCACCAGCGTAAATAGCAATCAGCCCCAGCATTTT. The whole variable domain, filled in from reference TRBV15 and TRBJ1-5, reads DAMVIQNPRYQVTQFGKPVTLSCSQTLNHNVMYWYQQKSSQAPKLLFHYYDKDFNNEADTPDNFQSRRPNTSFCFLDIRSPGLGDTAMYLCATSVNSNQPQHFGDGTRLSIL.

The chain has TRBV5-1 and TRBJ2-4, with 7 bases fitting TRBD2. CDR3 length: 14 amino acids. The V gene end was trimmed by 4 bases and the J gene end by 2 bases; junction bases not matched to a gene: 3. Germline CDR1 reads SGHRS; CDR2 reads YFSETQ. The CDR3: CASSNGGSKNIQYF. For the CDR3, the DNA is TGCGCCAGCAGCAACGGGGGGTCCAAAAACATTCAGTACTTC.

This chain joins TRBV5-1 and TRBJ2-5, with 11 nucleotides matching TRBD2. The length of the CDR3 is 22 residues. The germline V gene encodes CDR1 SGHRS and CDR2 YFSETQ. V lost 0 bases, J lost 1 base, and 20 bases stayed unmatched. CDR3 DNA sequence: TGCGCCAGCAGCTTGGGGTCCGCCCCCGGGGGACTAGCGGCCCACATCCAAGAGACCCAGTACTTC. As protein: CASSLGSAPGGLAAHIQETQYF.

The chain carries TRBV7-2 and TRBJ2-1, with 8 bases fitting TRBD1. V shed 5 bases, J shed 8 bases, and the junction held 8 bases outside the gene matches. CDR1 and CDR2 (germline): SGHTA, FQGNSA. There are 14 residues in the CDR3. The chain's CDR3 is CASSRIPTGDEQFF. The CDR3 coding sequence is TGTGCCAGCAGCCGCATACCGACAGGGGATGAGCAGTTCTTC. The full variable domain, rest sourced from reference TRBV7-2 and TRBJ2-1, is GAGVSQSPSNKVTEKGKDVELRCDPISGHTALYWYRQSLGQGLEFLIYFQGNSAPDKSGLPSDRFSAERTGGSVSTLTIQRTQQEDSAVYLCASSRIPTGDEQFFGPGTRLTVL.

The chain employs TRBV19 and TRBJ2-3, with 11 bases aligning to TRBD1. Germline values: CDR1 LNHDA, CDR2 SQIVND (reference sequence). With 3 bases clipped from V and 0 bases from J, the junction kept 5 bases outside the gene matches. The CDR3 length is 17 residues. The CDR3, as DNA: TGTGCCAGTAGTATCGGACAGGGGGCGACTAGCACAGATACGCAGTATTTT. This sequence encodes CASSIGQGATSTDTQYF.

V usage is TRBV7-7 and J usage is TRBJ1-4; D is ambiguous. The ends were cut back, 1 base at V and 8 bases at J, with 8 bases in the middle. The CDR3 extends over 13 amino acids. Germline V gene data show CDR1 as SSHAT and CDR2 as FNYEAQ (reference sequence). CDR3 sequence: CASSLGEREKLFF. CDR3 bases: TGTGCCAGCAGCTTAGGGGAGAGGGAAAAACTGTTTTTT.

The V gene is TRBV5-1, the J gene TRBJ1-4; 8 nucleotides line up with TRBD1. Trimming removed 0 bases from V and 4 bases from J; junction bases left unmatched: 5. Germline CDR1 reads SGHRS; CDR2 reads YFSETQ. CDR3 size: 16 residues. The CDR3 protein is CASSLGLQGGNEKLFF. CDR3 in DNA: TGCGCCAGCAGCTTGGGGCTACAGGGGGGTAATGAAAAACTGTTTTTT.

The V gene is TRBV5-6, the J gene TRBJ2-3; 8 bases agree with TRBD2. Germline trimming cut 1 base from V and 2 bases from J; bases unmatched to any gene: 6. Germline V CDR1 and CDR2: SGHDT, YYEEEE. There are 16 residues in the CDR3. The chain's CDR3 is CASSLKLSGITDTQYF. The DNA of the CDR3 is TGTGCCAGCAGCTTGAAGCTTAGCGGGATCACAGATACGCAGTATTTT.

CDR3 sequence reads: CASSLDGGWEETQYF. The DNA of the CDR3 is TGTGCCAGCAGCTTAGATGGGGGCTGGGAAGAGACCCAGTACTTC. The genes are TRBV7-2 and TRBJ2-5, with a possible D match to TRBD1 (6 bases). Deletions cut 1 base from V and 3 bases from J, with 12 bases between. The V gene's germline CDR1 is SGHTA and CDR2 FQGNSA. This CDR3 has 15 residues.

The chain has TRBV27 and TRBJ2-1; the match to TRBD2 covers 10 bases. Per germline, CDR1 MNHEY and CDR2 SMNVEV (reference sequence). V shed 4 bases, J shed 6 bases, and the junction held 6 bases outside the gene matches. The CDR3 has 15 residues. DNA for the CDR3: TGTGCCAGCAGTTGGCTAGCGGGAGTAAGCAATGAGCAGTTCTTC. Translated, it gives CASSWLAGVSNEQFF.